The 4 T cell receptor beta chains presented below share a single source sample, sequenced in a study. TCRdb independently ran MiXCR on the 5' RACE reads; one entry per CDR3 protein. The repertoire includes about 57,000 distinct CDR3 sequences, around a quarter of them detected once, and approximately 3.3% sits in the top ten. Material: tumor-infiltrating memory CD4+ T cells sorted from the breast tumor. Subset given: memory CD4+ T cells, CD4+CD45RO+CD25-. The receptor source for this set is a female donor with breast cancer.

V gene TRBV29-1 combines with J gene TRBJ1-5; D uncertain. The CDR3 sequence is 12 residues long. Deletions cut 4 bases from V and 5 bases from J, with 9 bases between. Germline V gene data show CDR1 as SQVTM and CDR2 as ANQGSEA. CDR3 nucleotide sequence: TGCAGCGTTGCTCGGTTTGATCAGCCCCAGCATTTT. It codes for CSVARFDQPQHF.

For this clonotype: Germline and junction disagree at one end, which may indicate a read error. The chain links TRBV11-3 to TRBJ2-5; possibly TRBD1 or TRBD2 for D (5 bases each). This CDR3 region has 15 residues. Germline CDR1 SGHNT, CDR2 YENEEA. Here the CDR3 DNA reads TGTGCCAGCAGCCGAGTCGGGGTCAGGGAAGAGACCCACTACTTC. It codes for CASSRVGVREETHYF.

CDR3 nucleotide sequence: TGTGCCAGCAGCGAGAGGACTGAAGCTTTCTTT. It translates to CASSERTEAFF. The chain has TRBV6-6 and TRBJ1-1, with D hard to call. Between the trimmed V and J ends, which lost 6 bases and 5 bases, there was a span of 7 bases. The length of the CDR3 is 11 residues. Germline V lookup: CDR1 MNHNY, CDR2 SVGAGI (reference sequence).

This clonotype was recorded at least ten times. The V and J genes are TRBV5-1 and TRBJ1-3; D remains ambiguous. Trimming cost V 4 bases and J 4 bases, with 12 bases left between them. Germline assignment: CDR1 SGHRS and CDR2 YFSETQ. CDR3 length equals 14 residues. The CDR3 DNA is TGCGCCAGCAGCACGGGAACAGCAGGAAACACCATATATTTT. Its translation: CASSTGTAGNTIYF.